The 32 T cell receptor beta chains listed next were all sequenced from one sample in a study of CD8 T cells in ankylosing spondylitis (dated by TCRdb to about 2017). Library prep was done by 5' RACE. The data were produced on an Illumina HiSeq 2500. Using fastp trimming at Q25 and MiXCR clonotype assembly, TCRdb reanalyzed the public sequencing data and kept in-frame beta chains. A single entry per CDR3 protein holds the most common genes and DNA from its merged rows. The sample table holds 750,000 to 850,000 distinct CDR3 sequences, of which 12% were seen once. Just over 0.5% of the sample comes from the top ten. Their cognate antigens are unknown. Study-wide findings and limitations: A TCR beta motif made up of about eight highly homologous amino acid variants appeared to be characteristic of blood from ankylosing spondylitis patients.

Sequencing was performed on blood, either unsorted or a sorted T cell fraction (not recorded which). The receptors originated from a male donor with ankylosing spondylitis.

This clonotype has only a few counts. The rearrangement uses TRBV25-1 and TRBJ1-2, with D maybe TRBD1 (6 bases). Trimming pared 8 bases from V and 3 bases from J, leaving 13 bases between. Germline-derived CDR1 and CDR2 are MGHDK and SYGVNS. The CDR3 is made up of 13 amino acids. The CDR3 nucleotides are TGTGCCAGCCCTCGGGGGCAGCACTATGGCTACACCTTC. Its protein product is CASPRGQHYGYTF.

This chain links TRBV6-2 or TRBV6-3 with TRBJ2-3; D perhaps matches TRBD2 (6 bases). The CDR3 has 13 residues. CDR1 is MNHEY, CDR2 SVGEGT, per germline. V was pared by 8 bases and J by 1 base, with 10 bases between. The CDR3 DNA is TGTGCCAGCGTCGGAGGGGGCACAGATACGCAGTATTTT. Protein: CASVGGGTDTQYF.

The CDR3 sequence: CSARDRGPETQYF. The DNA of the CDR3 is TGCAGTGCTAGGGACAGGGGACCAGAGACCCAGTACTTC. V and J are TRBV20-1 and TRBJ2-5; 9 nucleotides line up with TRBD1. The CDR3 runs 13 residues. Germline V gene lookup returns CDR1 DFQATT and CDR2 SNEGSKA (reference sequence). The ends lost 3 bases at V and 4 bases at J; junction bases unmatched: 3.

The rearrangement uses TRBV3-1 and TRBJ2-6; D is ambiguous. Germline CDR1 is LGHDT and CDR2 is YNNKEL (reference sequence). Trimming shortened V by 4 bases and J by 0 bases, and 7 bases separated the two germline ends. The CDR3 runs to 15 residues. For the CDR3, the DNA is TGTGCCAGCAGCCCCGGACCCTCTGGGGCCAACGTCCTGACTTTC. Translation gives CASSPGPSGANVLTF.

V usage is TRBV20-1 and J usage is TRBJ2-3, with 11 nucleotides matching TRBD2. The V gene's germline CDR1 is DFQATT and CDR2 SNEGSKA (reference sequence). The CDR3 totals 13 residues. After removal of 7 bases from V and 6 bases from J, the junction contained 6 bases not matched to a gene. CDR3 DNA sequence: TGCAGTGGTAGCGGGAGGGCCGCCGATACGCAGTATTTT. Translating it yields CSGSGRAADTQYF.

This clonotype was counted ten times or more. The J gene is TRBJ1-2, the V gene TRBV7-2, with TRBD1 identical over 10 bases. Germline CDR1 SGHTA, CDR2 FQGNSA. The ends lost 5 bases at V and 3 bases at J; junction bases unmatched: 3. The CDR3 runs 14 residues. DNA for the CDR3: TGTGCCAGCAGCGGACAGGGGGTGTACTATGGCTACACCTTC. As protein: CASSGQGVYYGYTF.

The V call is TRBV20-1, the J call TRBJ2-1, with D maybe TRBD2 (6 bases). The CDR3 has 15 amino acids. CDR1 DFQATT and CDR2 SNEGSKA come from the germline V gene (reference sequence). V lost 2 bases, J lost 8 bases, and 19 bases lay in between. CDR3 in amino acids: CSARMTRGIPHEQFF. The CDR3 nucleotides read TGCAGTGCTAGAATGACTAGAGGGATACCCCATGAGCAGTTCTTC.

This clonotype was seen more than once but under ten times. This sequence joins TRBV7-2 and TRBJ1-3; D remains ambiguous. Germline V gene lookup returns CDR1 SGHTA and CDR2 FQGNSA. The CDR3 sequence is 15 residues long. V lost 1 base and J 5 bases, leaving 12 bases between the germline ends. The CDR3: CASSLVWGGRNTIYF. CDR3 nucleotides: TGTGCCAGCAGCTTAGTGTGGGGAGGGCGAAACACCATATATTTT.

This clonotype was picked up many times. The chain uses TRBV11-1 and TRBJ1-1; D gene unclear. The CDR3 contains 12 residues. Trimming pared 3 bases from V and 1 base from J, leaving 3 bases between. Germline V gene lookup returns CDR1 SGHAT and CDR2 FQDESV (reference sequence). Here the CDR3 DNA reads TGTGCCAGCAGCTTTAAGAACACTGAAGCTTTCTTT. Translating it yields CASSFKNTEAFF.

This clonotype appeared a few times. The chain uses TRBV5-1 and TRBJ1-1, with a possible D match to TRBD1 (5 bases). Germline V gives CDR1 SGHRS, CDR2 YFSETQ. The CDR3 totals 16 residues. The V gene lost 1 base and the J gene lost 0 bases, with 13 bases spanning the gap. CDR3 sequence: CASSLLTGLMNTEAFF. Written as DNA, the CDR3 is TGCGCCAGCAGCTTGTTAACAGGCCTCATGAACACTGAAGCTTTCTTT. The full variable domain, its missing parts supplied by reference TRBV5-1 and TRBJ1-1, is KAGVTQTPRYLIKTRGQQVTLSCSPISGHRSVSWYQQTPGQGLQFLFEYFSETQRNKGNFPGRFSGRQFSNSRSEMNVSTLELGDSALYLCASSLLTGLMNTEAFFGQGTRLTVV.

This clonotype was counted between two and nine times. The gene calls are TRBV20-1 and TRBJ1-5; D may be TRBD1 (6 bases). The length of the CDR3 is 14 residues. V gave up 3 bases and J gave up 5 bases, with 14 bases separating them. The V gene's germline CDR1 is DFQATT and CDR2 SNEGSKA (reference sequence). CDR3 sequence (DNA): TGCAGTGCTAGTGTCGCCAGGGGAGATCAGCCCCAGCATTTT. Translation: CSASVARGDQPQHF.

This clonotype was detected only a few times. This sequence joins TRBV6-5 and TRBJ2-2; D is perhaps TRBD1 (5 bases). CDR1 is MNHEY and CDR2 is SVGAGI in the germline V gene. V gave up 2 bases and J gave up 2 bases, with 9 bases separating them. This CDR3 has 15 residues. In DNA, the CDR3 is TGTGCCAGCAGTTACGGGCAGGGTAACACCGGGGAGCTGTTTTTT. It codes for CASSYGQGNTGELFF.

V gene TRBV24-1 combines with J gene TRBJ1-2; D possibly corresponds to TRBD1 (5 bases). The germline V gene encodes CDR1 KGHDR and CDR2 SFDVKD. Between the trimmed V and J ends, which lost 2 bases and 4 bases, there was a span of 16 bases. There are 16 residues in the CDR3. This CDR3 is CATSDSKGSGTYGYTF. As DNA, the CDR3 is TGTGCCACCAGTGATTCCAAGGGATCAGGGACCTATGGCTACACCTTC.

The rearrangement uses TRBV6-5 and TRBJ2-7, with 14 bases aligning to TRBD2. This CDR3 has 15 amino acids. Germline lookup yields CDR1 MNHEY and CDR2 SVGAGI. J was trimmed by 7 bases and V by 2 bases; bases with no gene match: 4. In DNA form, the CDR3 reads TGTGCCAGCAGTTACGGGACTAGCGGGAGAAGGGAGCAGTACTTC. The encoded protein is CASSYGTSGRREQYF.

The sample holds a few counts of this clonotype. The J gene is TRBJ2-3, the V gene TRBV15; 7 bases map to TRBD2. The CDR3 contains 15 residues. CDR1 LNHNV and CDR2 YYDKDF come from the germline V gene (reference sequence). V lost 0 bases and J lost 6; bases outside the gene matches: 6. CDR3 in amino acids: CATSREKRDADTQYF. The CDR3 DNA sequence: TGTGCCACCAGCAGAGAGAAGCGGGACGCCGATACGCAGTATTTT.

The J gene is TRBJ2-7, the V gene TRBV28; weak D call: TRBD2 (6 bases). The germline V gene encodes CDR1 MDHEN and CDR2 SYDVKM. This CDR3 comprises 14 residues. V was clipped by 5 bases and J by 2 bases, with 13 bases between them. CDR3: CASSSCTGAYEQYF. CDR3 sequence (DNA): TGTGCCAGCAGTAGTTGTACGGGGGCCTACGAGCAGTACTTC.

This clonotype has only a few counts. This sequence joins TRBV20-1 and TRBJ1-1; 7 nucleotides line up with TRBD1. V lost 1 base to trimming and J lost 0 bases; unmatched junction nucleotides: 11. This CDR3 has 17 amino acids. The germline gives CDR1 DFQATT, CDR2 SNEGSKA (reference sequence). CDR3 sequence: CSARGRHRGVMNTEAFF. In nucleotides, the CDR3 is TGCAGTGCTAGAGGGCGGCACAGGGGCGTGATGAACACTGAAGCTTTCTTT.

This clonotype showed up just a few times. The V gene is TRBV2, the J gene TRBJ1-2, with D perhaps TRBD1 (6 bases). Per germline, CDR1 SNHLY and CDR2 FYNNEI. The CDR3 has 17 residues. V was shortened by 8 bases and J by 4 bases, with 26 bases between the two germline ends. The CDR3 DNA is TGTGCCAGCTTACTCTCCGGGCGGGGGCGAACGGTCTATGGCTACACCTTC. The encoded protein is CASLLSGRGRTVYGYTF.

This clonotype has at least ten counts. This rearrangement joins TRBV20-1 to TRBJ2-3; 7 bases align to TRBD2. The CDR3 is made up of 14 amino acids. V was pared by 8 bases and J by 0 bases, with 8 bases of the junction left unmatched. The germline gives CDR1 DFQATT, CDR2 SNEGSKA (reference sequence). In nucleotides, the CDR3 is TGCAGTACCCCGGGTAGCGGGAGCACAGATACGCAGTATTTT. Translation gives CSTPGSGSTDTQYF.

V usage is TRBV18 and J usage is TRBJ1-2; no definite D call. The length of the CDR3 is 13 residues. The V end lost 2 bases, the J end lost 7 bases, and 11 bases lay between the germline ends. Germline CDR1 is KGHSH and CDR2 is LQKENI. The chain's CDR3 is CASSPVAESGYTF. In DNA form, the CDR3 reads TGTGCCAGCTCACCAGTGGCAGAGTCTGGCTACACCTTC.

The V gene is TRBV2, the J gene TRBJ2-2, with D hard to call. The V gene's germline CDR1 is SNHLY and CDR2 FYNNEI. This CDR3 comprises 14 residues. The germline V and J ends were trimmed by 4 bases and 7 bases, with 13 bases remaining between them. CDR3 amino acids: CASSVMSYGGELFF. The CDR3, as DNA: TGTGCCAGCAGTGTAATGAGCTACGGCGGGGAGCTGTTTTTT.

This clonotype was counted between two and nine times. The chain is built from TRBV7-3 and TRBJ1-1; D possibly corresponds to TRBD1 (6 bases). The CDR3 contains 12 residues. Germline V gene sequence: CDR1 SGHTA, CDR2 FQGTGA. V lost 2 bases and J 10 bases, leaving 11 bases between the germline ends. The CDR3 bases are TGTGCCAGCAGCTTAGGGGGGCAGGCAGCTTTCTTT. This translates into CASSLGGQAAFF.

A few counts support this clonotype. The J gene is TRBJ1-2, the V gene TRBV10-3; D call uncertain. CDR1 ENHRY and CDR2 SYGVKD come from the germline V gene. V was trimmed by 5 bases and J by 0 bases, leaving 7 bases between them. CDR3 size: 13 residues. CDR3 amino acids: CAISSDPNYGYTF. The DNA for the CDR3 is TGTGCCATCAGTTCGGACCCTAACTATGGCTACACCTTC.

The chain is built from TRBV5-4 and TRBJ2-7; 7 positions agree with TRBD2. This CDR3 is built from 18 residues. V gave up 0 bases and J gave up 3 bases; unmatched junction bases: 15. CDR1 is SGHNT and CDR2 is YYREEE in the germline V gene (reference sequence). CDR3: CASSLAKLARDSGYEQYF. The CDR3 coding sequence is TGTGCCAGCAGCTTGGCCAAACTAGCGCGGGACTCGGGCTACGAGCAGTACTTC.

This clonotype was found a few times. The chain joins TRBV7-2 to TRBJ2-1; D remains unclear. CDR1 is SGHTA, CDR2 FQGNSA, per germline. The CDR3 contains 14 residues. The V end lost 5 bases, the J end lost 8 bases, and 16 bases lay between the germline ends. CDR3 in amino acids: CASSPHAQSDEQFF. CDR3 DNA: TGTGCCAGCAGCCCCCACGCCCAGAGCGATGAGCAGTTCTTC.

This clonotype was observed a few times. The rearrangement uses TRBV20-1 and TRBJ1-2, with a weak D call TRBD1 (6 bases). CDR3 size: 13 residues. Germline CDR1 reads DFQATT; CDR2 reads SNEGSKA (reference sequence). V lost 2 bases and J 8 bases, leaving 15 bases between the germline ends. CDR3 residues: CSARHGTISGYTF. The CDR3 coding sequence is TGCAGTGCTAGACACGGGACAATCTCCGGCTACACCTTC.

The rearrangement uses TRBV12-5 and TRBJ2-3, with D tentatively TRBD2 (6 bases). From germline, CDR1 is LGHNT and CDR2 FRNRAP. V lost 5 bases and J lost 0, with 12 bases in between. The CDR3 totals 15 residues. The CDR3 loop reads CASGPGLTSTDTQYF. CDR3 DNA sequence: TGTGCTAGTGGTCCGGGACTTACTAGCACAGATACGCAGTATTTT.

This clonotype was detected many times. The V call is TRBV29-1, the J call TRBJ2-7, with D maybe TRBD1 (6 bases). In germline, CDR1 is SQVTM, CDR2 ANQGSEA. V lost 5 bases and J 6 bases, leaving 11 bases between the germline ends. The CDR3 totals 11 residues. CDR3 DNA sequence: TGCAGCGTTACACGGGACATCGAGCAGTACTTC. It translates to CSVTRDIEQYF.

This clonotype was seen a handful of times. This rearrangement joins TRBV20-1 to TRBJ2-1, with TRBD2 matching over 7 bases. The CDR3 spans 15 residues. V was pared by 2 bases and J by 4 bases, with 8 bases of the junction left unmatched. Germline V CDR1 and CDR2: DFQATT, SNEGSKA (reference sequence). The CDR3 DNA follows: TGCAGTGCTAGAAGAACGGGAGGCCTGTACAATGAGCAGTTCTTC. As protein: CSARRTGGLYNEQFF.

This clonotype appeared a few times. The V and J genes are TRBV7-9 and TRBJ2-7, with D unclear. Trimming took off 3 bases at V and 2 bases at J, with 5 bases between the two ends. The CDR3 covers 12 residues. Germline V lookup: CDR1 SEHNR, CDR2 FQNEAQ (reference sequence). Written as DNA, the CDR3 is TGTGCCAGCAGCTTTCAGACCTACGAGCAGTACTTC. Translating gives CASSFQTYEQYF. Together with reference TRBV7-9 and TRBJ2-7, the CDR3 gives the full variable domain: DTGVSQNPRHKITKRGQNVTFRCDPISEHNRLYWYRQTLGQGPEFLTYFQNEAQLEKSRLLSDRFSAERPKGSFSTLEIQRTEQGDSAMYLCASSFQTYEQYFGPGTRLTVT.

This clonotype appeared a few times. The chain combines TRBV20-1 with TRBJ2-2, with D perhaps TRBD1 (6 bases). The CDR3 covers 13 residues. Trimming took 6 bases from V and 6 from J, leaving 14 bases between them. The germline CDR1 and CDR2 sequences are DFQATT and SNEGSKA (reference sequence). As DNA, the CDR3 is TGCAGTGCCAAAATACAGGGAGCCGGGGAGCTGTTTTTT. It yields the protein CSAKIQGAGELFF.

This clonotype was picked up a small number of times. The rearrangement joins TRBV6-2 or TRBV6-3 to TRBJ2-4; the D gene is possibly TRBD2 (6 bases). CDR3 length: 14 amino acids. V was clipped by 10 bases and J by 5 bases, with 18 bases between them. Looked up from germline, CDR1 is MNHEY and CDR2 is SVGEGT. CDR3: CAIGDGLPQNIQYF. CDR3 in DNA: TGTGCCATCGGAGATGGACTACCCCAAAACATTCAGTACTTC.